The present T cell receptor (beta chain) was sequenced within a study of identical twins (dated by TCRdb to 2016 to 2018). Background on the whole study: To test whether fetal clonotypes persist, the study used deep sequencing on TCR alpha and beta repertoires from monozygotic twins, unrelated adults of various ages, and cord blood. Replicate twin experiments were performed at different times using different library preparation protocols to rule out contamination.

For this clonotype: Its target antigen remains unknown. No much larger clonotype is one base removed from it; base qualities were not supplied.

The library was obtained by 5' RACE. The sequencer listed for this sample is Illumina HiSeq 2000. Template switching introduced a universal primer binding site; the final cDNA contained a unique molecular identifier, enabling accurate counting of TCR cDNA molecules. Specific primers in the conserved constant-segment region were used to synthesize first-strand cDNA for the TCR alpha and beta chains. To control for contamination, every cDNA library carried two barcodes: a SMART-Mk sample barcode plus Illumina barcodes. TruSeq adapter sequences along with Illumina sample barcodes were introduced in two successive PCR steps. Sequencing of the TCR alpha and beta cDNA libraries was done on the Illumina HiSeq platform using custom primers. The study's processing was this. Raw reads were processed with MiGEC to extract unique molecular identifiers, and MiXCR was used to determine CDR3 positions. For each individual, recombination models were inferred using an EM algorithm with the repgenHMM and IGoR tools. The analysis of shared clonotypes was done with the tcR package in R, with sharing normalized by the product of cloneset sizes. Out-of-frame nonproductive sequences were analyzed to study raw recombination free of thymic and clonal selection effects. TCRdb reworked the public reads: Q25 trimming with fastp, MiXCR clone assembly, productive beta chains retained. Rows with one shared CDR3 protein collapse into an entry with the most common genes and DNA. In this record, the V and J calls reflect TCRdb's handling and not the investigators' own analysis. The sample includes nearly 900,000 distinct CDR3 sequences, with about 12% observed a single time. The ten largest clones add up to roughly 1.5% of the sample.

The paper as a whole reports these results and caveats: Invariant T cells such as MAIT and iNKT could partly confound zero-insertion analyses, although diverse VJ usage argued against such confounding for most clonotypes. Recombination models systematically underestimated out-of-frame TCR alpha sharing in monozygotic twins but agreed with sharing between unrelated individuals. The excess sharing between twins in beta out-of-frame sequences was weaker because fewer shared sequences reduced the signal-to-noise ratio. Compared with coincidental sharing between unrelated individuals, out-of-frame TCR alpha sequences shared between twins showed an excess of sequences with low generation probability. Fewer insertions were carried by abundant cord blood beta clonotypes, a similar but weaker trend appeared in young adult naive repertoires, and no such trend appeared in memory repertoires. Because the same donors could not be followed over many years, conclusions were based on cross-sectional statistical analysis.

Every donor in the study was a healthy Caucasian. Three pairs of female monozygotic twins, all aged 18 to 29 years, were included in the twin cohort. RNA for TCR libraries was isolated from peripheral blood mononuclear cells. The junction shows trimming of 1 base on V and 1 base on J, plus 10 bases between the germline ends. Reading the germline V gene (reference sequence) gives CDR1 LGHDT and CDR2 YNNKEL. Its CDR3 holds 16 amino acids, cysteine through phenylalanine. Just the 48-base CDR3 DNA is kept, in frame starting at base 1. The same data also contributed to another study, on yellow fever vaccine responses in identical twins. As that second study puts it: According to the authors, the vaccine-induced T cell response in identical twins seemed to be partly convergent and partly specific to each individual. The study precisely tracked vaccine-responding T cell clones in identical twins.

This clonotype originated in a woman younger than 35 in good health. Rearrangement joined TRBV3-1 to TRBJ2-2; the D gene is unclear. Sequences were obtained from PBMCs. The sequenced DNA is TGTGCCAGCAGCCAAGGGTGGGCCGGGAACACCGGGGAGCTGTTTTTT. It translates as CASSQGWAGNTGELFF.